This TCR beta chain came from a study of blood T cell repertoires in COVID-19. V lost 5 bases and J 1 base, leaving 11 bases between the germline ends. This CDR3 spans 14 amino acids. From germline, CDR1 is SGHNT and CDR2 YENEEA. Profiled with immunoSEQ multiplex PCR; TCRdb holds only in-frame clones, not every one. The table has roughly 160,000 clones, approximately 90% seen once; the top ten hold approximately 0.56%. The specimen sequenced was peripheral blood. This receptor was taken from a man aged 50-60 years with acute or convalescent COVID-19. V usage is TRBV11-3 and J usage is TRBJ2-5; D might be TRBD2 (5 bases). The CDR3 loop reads CASSPRGPQETQYF. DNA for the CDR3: TGTGCCAGCAGCCCTAGAGGGCCCCAAGAGACCCAGTACTTC.